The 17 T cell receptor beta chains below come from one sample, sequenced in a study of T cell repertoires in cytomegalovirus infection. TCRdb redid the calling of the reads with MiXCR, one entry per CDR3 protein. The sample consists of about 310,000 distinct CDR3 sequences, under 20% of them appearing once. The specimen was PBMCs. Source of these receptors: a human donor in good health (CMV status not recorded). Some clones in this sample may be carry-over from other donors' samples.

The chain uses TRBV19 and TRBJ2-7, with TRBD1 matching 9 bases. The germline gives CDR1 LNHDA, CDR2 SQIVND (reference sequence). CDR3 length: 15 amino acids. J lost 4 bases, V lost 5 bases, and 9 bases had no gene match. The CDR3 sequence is CASSPDRGHIYEQYF. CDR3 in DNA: TGTGCCAGTAGTCCGGACAGGGGACATATATACGAGCAGTACTTC.

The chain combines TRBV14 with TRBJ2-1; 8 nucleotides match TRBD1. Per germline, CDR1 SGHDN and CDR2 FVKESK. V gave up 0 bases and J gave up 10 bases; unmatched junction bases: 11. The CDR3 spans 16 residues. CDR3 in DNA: TGTGCCAGCAGCCAAGATGGATCGACAGGGGCTTGGGAGCAGTTCTTC. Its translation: CASSQDGSTGAWEQFF. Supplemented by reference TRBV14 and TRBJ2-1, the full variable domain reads EAGVTQFPSHSVIEKGQTVTLRCDPISGHDNLYWYRRVMGKEIKFLLHFVKESKQDESGMPNNRFLAERTGGTYSTLKVQPAELEDSGVYFCASSQDGSTGAWEQFFGPGTRLTVL.

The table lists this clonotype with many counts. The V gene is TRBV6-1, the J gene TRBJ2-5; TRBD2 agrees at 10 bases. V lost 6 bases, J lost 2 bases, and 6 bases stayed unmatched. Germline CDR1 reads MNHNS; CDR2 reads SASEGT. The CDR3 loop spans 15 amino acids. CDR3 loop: CASSPGLAHQETQYF. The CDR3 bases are TGTGCCAGCAGCCCGGGACTAGCGCATCAAGAGACCCAGTACTTC.

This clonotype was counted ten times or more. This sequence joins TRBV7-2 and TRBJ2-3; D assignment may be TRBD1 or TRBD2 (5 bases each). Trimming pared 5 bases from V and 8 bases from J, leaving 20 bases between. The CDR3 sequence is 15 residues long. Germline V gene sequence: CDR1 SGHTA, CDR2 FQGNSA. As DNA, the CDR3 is TGTGCCAGCAGCGTTCCGGGGACGGGCAAGGTTACGCAGTATTTT. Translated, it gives CASSVPGTGKVTQYF.

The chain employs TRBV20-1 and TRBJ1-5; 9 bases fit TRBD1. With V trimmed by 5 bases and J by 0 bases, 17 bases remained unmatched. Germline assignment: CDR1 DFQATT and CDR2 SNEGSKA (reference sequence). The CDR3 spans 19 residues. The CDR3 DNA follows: TGCAGTGCTCAAAAGAATACAGGGGGCTACTTTGGTAGCAATCAGCCCCAGCATTTT. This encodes CSAQKNTGGYFGSNQPQHF.

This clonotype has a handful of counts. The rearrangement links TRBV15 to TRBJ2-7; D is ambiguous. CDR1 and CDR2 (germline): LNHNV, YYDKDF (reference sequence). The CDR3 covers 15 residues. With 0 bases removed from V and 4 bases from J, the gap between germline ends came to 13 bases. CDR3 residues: CATSRDPIALYEQYF. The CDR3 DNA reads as TGTGCCACCAGCAGAGATCCAATCGCCCTGTACGAGCAGTACTTC.

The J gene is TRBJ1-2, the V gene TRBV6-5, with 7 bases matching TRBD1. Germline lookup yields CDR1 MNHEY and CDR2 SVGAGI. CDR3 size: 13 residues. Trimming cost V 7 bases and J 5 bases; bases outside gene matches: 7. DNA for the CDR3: TGTGCCAGCACTGACAGGGAAGGATATGGCTACACCTTC. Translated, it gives CASTDREGYGYTF.

CDR3 amino acids: CASSQPERGTKNIQYF. The CDR3 nucleotides are TGCGCCAGCAGCCAACCCGAACGAGGTACCAAAAACATTCAGTACTTC. V usage is TRBV4-1 and J usage is TRBJ2-4; D not certain. V was shortened by 2 bases and J by 2 bases, with 13 bases between the two germline ends. Germline loops: CDR1 MGHRA, CDR2 YSYEKL. CDR3 length: 16 residues.

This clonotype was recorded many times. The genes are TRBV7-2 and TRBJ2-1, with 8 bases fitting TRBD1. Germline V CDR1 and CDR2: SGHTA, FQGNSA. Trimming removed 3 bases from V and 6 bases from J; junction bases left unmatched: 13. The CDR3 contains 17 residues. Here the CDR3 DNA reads TGTGCCAGCAGCTTGGGGGGCAGGACAGGGAGCGGCAATGAGCAGTTCTTC. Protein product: CASSLGGRTGSGNEQFF.

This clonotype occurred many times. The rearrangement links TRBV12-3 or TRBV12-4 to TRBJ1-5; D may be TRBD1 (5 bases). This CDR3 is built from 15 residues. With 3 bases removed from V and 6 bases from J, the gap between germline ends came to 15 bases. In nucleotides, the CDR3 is TGTGCCAGCAGTTTCGCAGGGATAATCGGTCAGCCCCAGCATTTT. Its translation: CASSFAGIIGQPQHF.

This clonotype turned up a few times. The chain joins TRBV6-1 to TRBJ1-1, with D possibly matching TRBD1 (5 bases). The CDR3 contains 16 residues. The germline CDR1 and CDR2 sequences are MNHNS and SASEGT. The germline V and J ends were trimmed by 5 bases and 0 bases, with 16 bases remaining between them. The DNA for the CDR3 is TGTGCCAGCAGTTACGCCGGGGGACGGCTGAACACTGAAGCTTTCTTT. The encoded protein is CASSYAGGRLNTEAFF.

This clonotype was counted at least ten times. The DNA for the CDR3 is TGTGCCAGCAGCTTTAATTTGGTATACGAGCAGTACTTC. It yields the protein CASSFNLVYEQYF. The V and J genes are TRBV5-4 and TRBJ2-7; D remains unclear. CDR3 length equals 13 residues. Looked up from germline, CDR1 is SGHNT and CDR2 is YYREEE (reference sequence). V lost 2 bases and J lost 4, with 10 bases in between.

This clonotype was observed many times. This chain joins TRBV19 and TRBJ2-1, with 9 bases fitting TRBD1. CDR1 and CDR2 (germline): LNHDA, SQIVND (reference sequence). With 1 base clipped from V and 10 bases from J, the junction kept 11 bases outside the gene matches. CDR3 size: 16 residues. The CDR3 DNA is TGTGCCAGTAGTATAGCGGGACAGGGTAGTATTAACGAGCAGTTCTTC. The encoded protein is CASSIAGQGSINEQFF.

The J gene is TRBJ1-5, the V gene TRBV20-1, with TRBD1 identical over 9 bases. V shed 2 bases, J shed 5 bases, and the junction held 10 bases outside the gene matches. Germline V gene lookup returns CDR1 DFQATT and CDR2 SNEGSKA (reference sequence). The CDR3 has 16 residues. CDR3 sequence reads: CSARPQDRGRYQPQHF. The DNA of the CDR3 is TGCAGTGCTAGACCTCAGGACAGGGGTAGATATCAGCCCCAGCATTTT.

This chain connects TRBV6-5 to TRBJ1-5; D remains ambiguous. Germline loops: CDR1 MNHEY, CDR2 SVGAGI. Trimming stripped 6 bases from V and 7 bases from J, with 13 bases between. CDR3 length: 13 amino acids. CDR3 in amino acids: CASSLRERQPQHF. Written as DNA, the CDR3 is TGTGCCAGCAGCCTACGGGAACGGCAGCCCCAGCATTTT.

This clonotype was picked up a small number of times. In nucleotides, the CDR3 is TGTGCCATCAGTGAAGGGGTCGTGGACTATGGCTACACCTTC. It specifies CAISEGVVDYGYTF. The chain joins TRBV10-3 to TRBJ1-2, with D possibly TRBD1 on 5 matching bases. This CDR3 is built from 14 residues. The germline CDR1 and CDR2 sequences are ENHRY and SYGVKD. V shed 3 bases and J shed 3 bases, with 11 bases lying between them.

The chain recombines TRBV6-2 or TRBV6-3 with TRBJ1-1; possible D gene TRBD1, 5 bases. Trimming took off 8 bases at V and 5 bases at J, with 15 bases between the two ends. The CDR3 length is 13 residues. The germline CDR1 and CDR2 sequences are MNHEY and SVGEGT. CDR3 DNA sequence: TGTGCCAGCGACGGGGCTCGGGGTACTGAAGCTTTCTTT. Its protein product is CASDGARGTEAFF.